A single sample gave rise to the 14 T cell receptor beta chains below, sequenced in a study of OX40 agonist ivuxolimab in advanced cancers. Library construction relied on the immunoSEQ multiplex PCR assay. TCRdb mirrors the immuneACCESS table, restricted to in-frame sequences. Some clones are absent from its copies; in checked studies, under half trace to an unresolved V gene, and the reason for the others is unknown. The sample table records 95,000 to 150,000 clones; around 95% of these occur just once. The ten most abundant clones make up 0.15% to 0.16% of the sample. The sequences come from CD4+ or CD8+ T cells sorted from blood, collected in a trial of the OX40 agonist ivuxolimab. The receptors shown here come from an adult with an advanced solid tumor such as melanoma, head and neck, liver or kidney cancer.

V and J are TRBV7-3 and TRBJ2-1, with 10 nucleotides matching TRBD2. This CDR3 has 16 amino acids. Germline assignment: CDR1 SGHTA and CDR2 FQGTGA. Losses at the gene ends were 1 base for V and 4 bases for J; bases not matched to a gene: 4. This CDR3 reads CASSLIAGGPYNEQFF. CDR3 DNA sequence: TGTGCCAGCAGCTTAATAGCGGGGGGCCCTTACAATGAGCAGTTCTTC.

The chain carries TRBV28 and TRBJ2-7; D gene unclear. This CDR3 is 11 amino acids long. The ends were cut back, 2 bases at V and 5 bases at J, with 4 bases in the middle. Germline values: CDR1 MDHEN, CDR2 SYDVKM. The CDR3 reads CASSLINEQYF. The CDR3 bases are TGTGCCAGCAGTTTAATAAACGAGCAGTACTTC.

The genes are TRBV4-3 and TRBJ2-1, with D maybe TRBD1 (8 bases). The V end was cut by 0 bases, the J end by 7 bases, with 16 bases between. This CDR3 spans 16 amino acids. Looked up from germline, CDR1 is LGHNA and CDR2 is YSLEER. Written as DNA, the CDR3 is TGCGCCAGCAGCCAAGATTCATACAGGGGGGGAAATGAGCAGTTCTTC. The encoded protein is CASSQDSYRGGNEQFF.

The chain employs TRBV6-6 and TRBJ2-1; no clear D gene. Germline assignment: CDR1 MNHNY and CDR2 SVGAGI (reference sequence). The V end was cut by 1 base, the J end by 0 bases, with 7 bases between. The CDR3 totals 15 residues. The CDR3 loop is CASSYFRSSYNEQFF. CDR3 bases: TGTGCCAGCAGTTACTTCAGGAGCTCCTACAATGAGCAGTTCTTC.

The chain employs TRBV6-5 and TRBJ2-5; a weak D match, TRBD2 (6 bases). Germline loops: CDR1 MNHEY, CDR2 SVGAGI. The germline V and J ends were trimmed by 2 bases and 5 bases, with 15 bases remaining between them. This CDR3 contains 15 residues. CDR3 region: CASSYTRGGMETQYF. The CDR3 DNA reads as TGTGCCAGCAGTTACACGAGGGGAGGTATGGAGACCCAGTACTTC.

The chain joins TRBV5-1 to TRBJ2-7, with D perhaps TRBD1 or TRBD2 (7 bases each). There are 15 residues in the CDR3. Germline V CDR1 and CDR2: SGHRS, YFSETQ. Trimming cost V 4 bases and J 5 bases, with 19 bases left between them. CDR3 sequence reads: CASSPGGGGKDEQYF. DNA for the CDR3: TGCGCCAGCAGCCCGGGGGGAGGGGGCAAGGACGAGCAGTACTTC.

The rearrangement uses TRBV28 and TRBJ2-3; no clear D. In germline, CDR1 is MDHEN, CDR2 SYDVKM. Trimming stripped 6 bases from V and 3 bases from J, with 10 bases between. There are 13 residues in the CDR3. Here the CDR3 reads CASRPTATDTQYF. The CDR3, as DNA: TGTGCCAGCAGACCGACTGCTACAGATACGCAGTATTTT.

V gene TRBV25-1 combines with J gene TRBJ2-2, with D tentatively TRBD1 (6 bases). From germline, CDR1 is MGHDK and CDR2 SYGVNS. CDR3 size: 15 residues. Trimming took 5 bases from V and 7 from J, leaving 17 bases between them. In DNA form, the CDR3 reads TGTGCCAGCAGTCCCCCCGGGACACAAGACGGGGAGCTGTTTTTT. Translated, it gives CASSPPGTQDGELFF.

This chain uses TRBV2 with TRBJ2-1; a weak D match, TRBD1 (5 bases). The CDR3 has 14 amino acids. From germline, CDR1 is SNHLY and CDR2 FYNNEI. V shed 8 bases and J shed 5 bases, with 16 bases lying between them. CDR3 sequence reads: CASGRQYRNNEQFF. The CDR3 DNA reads TGTGCCAGCGGACGACAGTATAGGAACAATGAGCAGTTCTTC.

The CDR3 sequence is CSVARDIGEQPQHF. The DNA of the CDR3 is TGCAGCGTTGCCCGGGACATCGGCGAGCAGCCCCAGCATTTT. The genes are TRBV29-1 and TRBJ1-5; maybe TRBD1 (6 bases). The CDR3 extends over 14 amino acids. The germline V gene has CDR1 SQVTM and CDR2 ANQGSEA. V was clipped by 4 bases and J by 7 bases, with 17 bases between them.

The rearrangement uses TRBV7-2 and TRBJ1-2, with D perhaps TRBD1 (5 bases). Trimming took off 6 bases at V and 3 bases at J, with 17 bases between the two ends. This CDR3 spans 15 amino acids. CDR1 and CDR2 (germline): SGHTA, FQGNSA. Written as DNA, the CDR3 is TGTGCCAGCAGGAGGGGAGGGGTGAGGGACTATGGCTACACCTTC. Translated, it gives CASRRGGVRDYGYTF.

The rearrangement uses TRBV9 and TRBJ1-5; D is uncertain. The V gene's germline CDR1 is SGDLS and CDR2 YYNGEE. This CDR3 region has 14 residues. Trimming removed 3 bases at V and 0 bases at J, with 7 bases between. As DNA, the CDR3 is TGTGCCAGCAGCGCCACAGATAGCAATCAGCCCCAGCATTTT. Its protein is CASSATDSNQPQHF.

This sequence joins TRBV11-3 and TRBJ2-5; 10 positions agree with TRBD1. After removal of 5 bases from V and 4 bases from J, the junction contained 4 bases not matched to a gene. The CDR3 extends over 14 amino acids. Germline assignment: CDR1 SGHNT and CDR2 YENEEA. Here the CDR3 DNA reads TGTGCCAGCAGCCCGAGGACAGGGGGAGAGACCCAGTACTTC. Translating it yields CASSPRTGGETQYF.

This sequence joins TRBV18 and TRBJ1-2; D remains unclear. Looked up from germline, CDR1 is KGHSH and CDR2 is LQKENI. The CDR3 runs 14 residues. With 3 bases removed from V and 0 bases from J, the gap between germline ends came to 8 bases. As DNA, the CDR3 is TGTGCCAGCTCACCGATGCCGACTAACTATGGCTACACCTTC. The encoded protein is CASSPMPTNYGYTF.